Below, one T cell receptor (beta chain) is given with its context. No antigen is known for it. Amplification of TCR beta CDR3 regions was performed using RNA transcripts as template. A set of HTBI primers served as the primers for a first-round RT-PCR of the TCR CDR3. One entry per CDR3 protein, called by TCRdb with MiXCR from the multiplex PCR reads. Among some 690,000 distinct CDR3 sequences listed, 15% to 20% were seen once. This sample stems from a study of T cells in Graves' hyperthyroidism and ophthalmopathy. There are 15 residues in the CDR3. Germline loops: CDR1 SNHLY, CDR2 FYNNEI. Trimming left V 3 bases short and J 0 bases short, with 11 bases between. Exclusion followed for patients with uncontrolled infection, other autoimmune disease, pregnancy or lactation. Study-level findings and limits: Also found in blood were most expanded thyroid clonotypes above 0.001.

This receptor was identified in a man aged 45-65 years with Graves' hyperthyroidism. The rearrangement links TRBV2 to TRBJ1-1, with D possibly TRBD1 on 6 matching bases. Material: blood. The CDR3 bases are TGTGCCAGCAGTGATGGGGGGCAGGTGAACACTGAAGCTTTCTTT. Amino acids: CASSDGGQVNTEAFF.